This T cell receptor (beta chain) originates from a study of shared clonotypes between healthy human individuals. Study results and caveats: It was the few donors that limited the genetic and exposure-history diversity represented.

Only in-frame clones appear in the TCRdb table, and some are missing; sequencing was by immunoSEQ multiplex PCR. Seen here are 2 million to 2.5 million clones, around 93% observed once, and the top ten hold 1.7%. Naive CD8 cells comprised CD45RO-negative, CCR7-positively selected cells, excluding terminally differentiated effector memory CD45RA+ cells. Healthy and HIV-negative, the adult donors had no recent acute infections or vaccinations. In the case of this clone: The antigen is unknown.

The CDR3 spans 15 residues. Germline V gene sequence: CDR1 ENHRY, CDR2 SYGVKD. Trimming cost V 3 bases and J 1 base; bases outside gene matches: 5. The chain recombines TRBV10-3 with TRBJ1-1, with TRBD1 identical over 7 bases. Sequencing input: naive CD8+ T cells from PBMCs. The source of this sequence is a man younger than 35 in good health. Some clones in this sample may be carry-over from other donors' samples. The DNA for the CDR3 is TGTGCCATCAGTGATCCCGGGACAGAGAACACTGAAGCTTTCTTT. Amino acids: CAISDPGTENTEAFF.